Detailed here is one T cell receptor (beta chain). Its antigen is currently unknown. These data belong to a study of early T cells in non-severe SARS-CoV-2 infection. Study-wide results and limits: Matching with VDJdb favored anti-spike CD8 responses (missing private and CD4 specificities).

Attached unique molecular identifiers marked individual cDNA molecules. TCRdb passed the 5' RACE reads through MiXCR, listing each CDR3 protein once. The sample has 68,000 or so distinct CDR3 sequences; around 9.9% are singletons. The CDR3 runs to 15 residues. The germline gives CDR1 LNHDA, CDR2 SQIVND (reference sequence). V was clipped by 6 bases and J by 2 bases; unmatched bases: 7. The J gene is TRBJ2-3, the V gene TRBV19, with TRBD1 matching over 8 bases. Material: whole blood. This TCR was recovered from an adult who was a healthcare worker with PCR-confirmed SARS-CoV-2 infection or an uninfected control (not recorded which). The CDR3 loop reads CASRKGQGPTDTQYF. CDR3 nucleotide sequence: TGTGCCAGTAGGAAAGGACAGGGCCCCACAGATACGCAGTATTTT.